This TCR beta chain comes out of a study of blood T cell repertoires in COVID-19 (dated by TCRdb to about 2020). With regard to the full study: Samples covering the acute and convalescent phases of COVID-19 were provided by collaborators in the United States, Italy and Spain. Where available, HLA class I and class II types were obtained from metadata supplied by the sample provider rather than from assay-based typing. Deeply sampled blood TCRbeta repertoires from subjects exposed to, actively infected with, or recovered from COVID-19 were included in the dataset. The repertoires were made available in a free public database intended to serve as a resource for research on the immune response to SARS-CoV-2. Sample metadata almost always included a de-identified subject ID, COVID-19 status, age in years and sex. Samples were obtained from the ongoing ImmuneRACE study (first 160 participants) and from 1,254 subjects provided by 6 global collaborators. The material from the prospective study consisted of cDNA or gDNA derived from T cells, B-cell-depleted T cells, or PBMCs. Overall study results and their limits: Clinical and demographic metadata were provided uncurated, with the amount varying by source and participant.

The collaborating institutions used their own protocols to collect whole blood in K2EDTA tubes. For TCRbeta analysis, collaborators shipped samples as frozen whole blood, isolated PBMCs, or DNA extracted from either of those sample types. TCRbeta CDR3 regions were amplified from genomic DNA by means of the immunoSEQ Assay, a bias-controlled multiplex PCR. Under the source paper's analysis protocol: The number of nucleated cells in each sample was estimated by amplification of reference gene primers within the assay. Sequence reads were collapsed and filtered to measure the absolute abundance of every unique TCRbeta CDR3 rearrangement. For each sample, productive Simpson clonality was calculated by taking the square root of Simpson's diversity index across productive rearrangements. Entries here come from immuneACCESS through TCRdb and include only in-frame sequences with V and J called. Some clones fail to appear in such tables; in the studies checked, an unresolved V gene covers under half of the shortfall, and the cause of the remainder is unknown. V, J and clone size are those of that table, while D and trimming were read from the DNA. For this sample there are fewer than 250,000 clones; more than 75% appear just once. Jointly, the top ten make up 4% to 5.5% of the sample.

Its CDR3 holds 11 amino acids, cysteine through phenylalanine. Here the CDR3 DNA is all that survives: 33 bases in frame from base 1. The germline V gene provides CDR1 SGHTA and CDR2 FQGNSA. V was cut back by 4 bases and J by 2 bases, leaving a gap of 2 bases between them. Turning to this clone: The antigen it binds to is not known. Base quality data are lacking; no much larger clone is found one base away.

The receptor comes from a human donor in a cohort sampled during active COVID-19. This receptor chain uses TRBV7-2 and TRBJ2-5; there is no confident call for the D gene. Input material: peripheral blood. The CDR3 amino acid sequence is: CASSSQETQYF. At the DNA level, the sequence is TGTGCCAGCAGCTCACAAGAGACCCAGTACTTC.